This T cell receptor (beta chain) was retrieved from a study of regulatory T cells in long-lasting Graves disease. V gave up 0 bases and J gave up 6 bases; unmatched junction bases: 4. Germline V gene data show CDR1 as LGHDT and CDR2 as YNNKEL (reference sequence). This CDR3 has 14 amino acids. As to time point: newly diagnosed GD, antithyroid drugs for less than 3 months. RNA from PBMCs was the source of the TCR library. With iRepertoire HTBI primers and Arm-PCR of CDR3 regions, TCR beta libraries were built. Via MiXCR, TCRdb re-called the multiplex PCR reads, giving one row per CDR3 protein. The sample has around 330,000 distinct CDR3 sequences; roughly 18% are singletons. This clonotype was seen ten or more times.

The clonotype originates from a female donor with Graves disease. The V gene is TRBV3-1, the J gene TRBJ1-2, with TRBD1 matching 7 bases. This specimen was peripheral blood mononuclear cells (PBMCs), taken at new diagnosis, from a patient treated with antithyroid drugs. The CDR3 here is CASSQDARGHGYTF. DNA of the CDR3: TGTGCCAGCAGCCAAGATGCGAGGGGGCATGGCTACACCTTC. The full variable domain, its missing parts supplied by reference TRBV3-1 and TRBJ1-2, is DTAVSQTPKYLVTQMGNDKSIKCEQNLGHDTMYWYKQDSKKFLKIMFSYNNKELIINETVPNRFSPKSPDKAHLNLHINSLELGDSAVYFCASSQDARGHGYTFGSGTRLTVV.